A selection of T cell receptor beta chains follows, all from one sample in a study of blood T cell repertoires in COVID-19. Sequencing used immunoSEQ multiplex PCR; TCRdb keeps in-frame clones, though not all of them. The sample has tens of thousands of clones, roughly 79% seen once. The sequenced sample was peripheral blood. Receptors originate from a man older than 75 with COVID-19, enrolled during active disease. Each CDR3 is given with its conserved first and last residue. Each record gives: CDR3 DNA, CDR3 protein, D gene, J gene, V gene, clone size. D genes are given only for firm matches. Clone size is not always given. Where it is, it says once, few, many or a class for expanded clones.

CDR3 DNA: TGTGCCAGTAGTATAGATCGAGGGGGCGTCGTTCGGAACACTGAAGCTTTCTTT; CDR3 protein: CASSIDRGGVVRNTEAFF; D gene: TRBD1; J gene: TRBJ1-1; V gene: TRBV19; clone size: once
CDR3 DNA: TGTGCCAGCAGCCGTGCGACGGGGGGGGCATCCGGGGAGCTGTTTTTT; CDR3 protein: CASSRATGGASGELFF; D gene: TRBD2; J gene: TRBJ2-2; V gene: TRBV7-2; clone size: .
CDR3 DNA: TGCAGCGTTGGTTCAGGGGGCGTCACTGAAGCTTTCTTT; CDR3 protein: CSVGSGGVTEAFF; D gene: TRBD1; J gene: TRBJ1-1; V gene: TRBV29-1; clone size: .
CDR3 DNA: TGCGCCAGCAGCTTGGATAGGGCGGGGCCTGATGAAAAACTGTTTTTT; CDR3 protein: CASSLDRAGPDEKLFF; D gene: .; J gene: TRBJ1-4; V gene: TRBV5-1; clone size: .
CDR3 DNA: TGTGCCAGCAGTGAAGGCAGGGGGGTCTACAATGAGCAGTTCTTC; CDR3 protein: CASSEGRGVYNEQFF; D gene: .; J gene: TRBJ2-1; V gene: TRBV6-1; clone size: once
CDR3 DNA: TGTGCCAGTAGTGGCCTCACTCCAGGGGGCAACTACAATGAGCAGTTCTTC; CDR3 protein: CASSGLTPGGNYNEQFF; D gene: TRBD1; J gene: TRBJ2-1; V gene: TRBV19; clone size: .
CDR3 DNA: TGTGCCATCGCGGACCAGCGGGGGATCTCCGGAGCCGGGGAGCTGTTTTTT; CDR3 protein: CAIADQRGISGAGELFF; D gene: TRBD2; J gene: TRBJ2-2; V gene: TRBV2; clone size: .
CDR3 DNA: TGTGCCAGCAGCTACTCCTTACTAGCGGGAAGTATCGATACGCAGTATTTT; CDR3 protein: CASSYSLLAGSIDTQYF; D gene: TRBD2; J gene: TRBJ2-3; V gene: TRBV11-2; clone size: .
CDR3 DNA: TGTGCCACCAGTGATTTAAAGGCGGGGGTCGGCACAGATACGCAGTATTTT; CDR3 protein: CATSDLKAGVGTDTQYF; D gene: TRBD2; J gene: TRBJ2-3; V gene: TRBV24-1; clone size: .
CDR3 DNA: TGTGCCAGCAGCGTAGATGGGGCAGCACCCGAAAAACTGTTTTTT; CDR3 protein: CASSVDGAAPEKLFF; D gene: .; J gene: TRBJ1-4; V gene: TRBV9; clone size: .
CDR3 DNA: TGTGCCAGCAGTGAAGCCTGGGACAGGGGTTACGAGCAGTACTTC; CDR3 protein: CASSEAWDRGYEQYF; D gene: TRBD1; J gene: TRBJ2-7; V gene: TRBV6-1; clone size: few
CDR3 DNA: TGCGCCAGCAGTCGGACAGGACTAGCGGGAGATTGGTCCGAGCAGTACTTC; CDR3 protein: CASSRTGLAGDWSEQYF; D gene: TRBD2; J gene: TRBJ2-7; V gene: TRBV5-1; clone size: once
CDR3 DNA: TGTGCCAGCAGCGAAGGACAGAGTAACTATGGCTACACCTTC; CDR3 protein: CASSEGQSNYGYTF; D gene: .; J gene: TRBJ1-2; V gene: TRBV11-2; clone size: few
CDR3 DNA: TGTGCCAGCATCCCAGCGGACAGAACTCAACTCTATGGCTACACCTTC; CDR3 protein: CASIPADRTQLYGYTF; D gene: .; J gene: TRBJ1-2; V gene: TRBV28; clone size: .
CDR3 DNA: TGTGCCAGCAGCTTACGGGGGAGAGGTGAGCAGTACTTC; CDR3 protein: CASSLRGRGEQYF; D gene: .; J gene: TRBJ2-7; V gene: TRBV11-1; clone size: .
CDR3 DNA: TGCGCCAGCAGCTTATCGGGACAGGGTTTATACGAGCAGTACTTC; CDR3 protein: CASSLSGQGLYEQYF; D gene: TRBD1; J gene: TRBJ2-7; V gene: TRBV5-1; clone size: .
CDR3 DNA: TGTGCCATCATGCCGCGAGGGGGGGAAACTGAAGCTTTCTTT; CDR3 protein: CAIMPRGGETEAFF; D gene: .; J gene: TRBJ1-1; V gene: TRBV10-3; clone size: .
CDR3 DNA: TGTGCCTGGAGTGTACCAGACAGGTCTGGATCACCCCTCCACTTT; CDR3 protein: CAWSVPDRSGSPLHF; D gene: .; J gene: TRBJ1-6; V gene: TRBV30; clone size: .
CDR3 DNA: TGTGCCAGCAGCTTGGTGACAGGGTTTAACTATGGCTACACCTTC; CDR3 protein: CASSLVTGFNYGYTF; D gene: TRBD1; J gene: TRBJ1-2; V gene: TRBV7-8; clone size: .
CDR3 DNA: TGTGCCAGCAGCCAAGGACTAGTTGGATCCTACGAGCAGTACTTC; CDR3 protein: CASSQGLVGSYEQYF; D gene: .; J gene: TRBJ2-7; V gene: TRBV3-1/TRBV3-2; clone size: .
CDR3 DNA: TGTGCCAGCAGTTACTCGGCAATGAACACTGAAGCTTTCTTT; CDR3 protein: CASSYSAMNTEAFF; D gene: .; J gene: TRBJ1-1; V gene: TRBV6-6; clone size: .
CDR3 DNA: TGTGCCAGCAGCTTGGCGGCAGGCCTCGAGCAGTACTTC; CDR3 protein: CASSLAAGLEQYF; D gene: .; J gene: TRBJ2-7; V gene: TRBV5-4; clone size: .
CDR3 DNA: TGTGCCAGCAGCTTAGGACTAGCGGGGGTAAGCGAGCAGTACTTC; CDR3 protein: CASSLGLAGVSEQYF; D gene: TRBD2; J gene: TRBJ2-7; V gene: TRBV7-2; clone size: .
CDR3 DNA: TGTGCCACCTTGACAGAAGGAAACACCATATATTTT; CDR3 protein: CATLTEGNTIYF; D gene: .; J gene: TRBJ1-3; V gene: TRBV28; clone size: once
CDR3 DNA: TGCGCCAGCAGCCAACAGACATACAACACCGGGGAGCTGTTTTTT; CDR3 protein: CASSQQTYNTGELFF; D gene: .; J gene: TRBJ2-2; V gene: TRBV4-3; clone size: .
CDR3 DNA: TGTCCCCGCAGCTCACGCGACAGGGGGTCCGGGGAGCTGTTTTTT; CDR3 protein: CPRSSRDRGSGELFF; D gene: TRBD1; J gene: TRBJ2-2; V gene: TRBV11-2; clone size: .
CDR3 DNA: TGTGCCACCAGCAGACGACTAGCGACCCACGAGCAGTACTTC; CDR3 protein: CATSRRLATHEQYF; D gene: TRBD2; J gene: TRBJ2-7; V gene: TRBV15; clone size: .
CDR3 DNA: TGTGCCACCAGCAGAGACCGGACAGGAACTATCGAGACCCAGTACTTC; CDR3 protein: CATSRDRTGTIETQYF; D gene: TRBD1; J gene: TRBJ2-5; V gene: TRBV15; clone size: .
CDR3 DNA: TGTGCCAGTAGTATATTTATGAGCACAGATACGCAGTATTTT; CDR3 protein: CASSIFMSTDTQYF; D gene: .; J gene: TRBJ2-3; V gene: TRBV19; clone size: .
CDR3 DNA: TGTGCCATCAGTGAGTTACGGGTTCCCTACGAGCAGTACTTC; CDR3 protein: CAISELRVPYEQYF; D gene: .; J gene: TRBJ2-7; V gene: TRBV10-3; clone size: .
CDR3 DNA: TGTGCCAGCAGCCAAGATCACGGGGTAGGAAACACCATATATTTT; CDR3 protein: CASSQDHGVGNTIYF; D gene: .; J gene: TRBJ1-3; V gene: TRBV14; clone size: .
CDR3 DNA: TGTGCCACCAGTGAGGTAGACAGGGGGAACACCGGGGAGCTGTTTTTT; CDR3 protein: CATSEVDRGNTGELFF; D gene: TRBD1; J gene: TRBJ2-2; V gene: TRBV24-1; clone size: .
CDR3 DNA: TGTGCCAGCAGCCCAGGGTGGGGGCAGATTGAAAAACTGTTTTTT; CDR3 protein: CASSPGWGQIEKLFF; D gene: .; J gene: TRBJ1-4; V gene: TRBV7-2; clone size: .
CDR3 DNA: TGCAGCGTTGGGGGTGAGACAGGGGGCCTTTATGGCTACACCTTC; CDR3 protein: CSVGGETGGLYGYTF; D gene: TRBD1; J gene: TRBJ1-2; V gene: TRBV29-1; clone size: .
CDR3 DNA: TGTGCCAGCAGTTCCTCCTCGGGACAGCTTCGATACGAGCAGTACTTC; CDR3 protein: CASSSSSGQLRYEQYF; D gene: TRBD1; J gene: TRBJ2-7; V gene: TRBV28; clone size: few
CDR3 DNA: TGTGCCAGCAGCTTGATCGGCGCGCCTTCCGGGGGTTATGGCTACACCTTC; CDR3 protein: CASSLIGAPSGGYGYTF; D gene: .; J gene: TRBJ1-2; V gene: TRBV5-4; clone size: .
CDR3 DNA: TGTGCCAGCAGTTTATCGGGACAGAACACTGAAGCTTTCTTT; CDR3 protein: CASSLSGQNTEAFF; D gene: .; J gene: TRBJ1-1; V gene: TRBV28; clone size: .
CDR3 DNA: TGTGCCAGTAGTGGAGCGGGACGGGATGAGCAGTTCTTC; CDR3 protein: CASSGAGRDEQFF; D gene: TRBD2; J gene: TRBJ2-1; V gene: TRBV19; clone size: .
CDR3 DNA: TGTGCCTGGAGTCAGACGCGGGGAAACACCATATATTTT; CDR3 protein: CAWSQTRGNTIYF; D gene: .; J gene: TRBJ1-3; V gene: TRBV30; clone size: once
CDR3 DNA: TGTGCCATCAGTTCGGGTCTGGCTGCACCCCTCCACTTT; CDR3 protein: CAISSGLAAPLHF; D gene: .; J gene: TRBJ1-6; V gene: TRBV10-3; clone size: few
CDR3 DNA: TGTGCCAGCAGTTACATTGGCGGTCTAGACTACAATGAGCAGTTCTTC; CDR3 protein: CASSYIGGLDYNEQFF; D gene: .; J gene: TRBJ2-1; V gene: TRBV6-2/TRBV6-3; clone size: few